These 32 T cell receptor beta chains share one sample of origin, sequenced in a study of blood T cell repertoires in COVID-19 (dated by TCRdb to 2020 to 2021). The method behind the library was the immunoSEQ multiplex PCR assay. Sourced from immuneACCESS, this table was stored by TCRdb with only in-frame sequences that have V and J called. A share of the clones is absent; for the studies checked, an unresolved V gene accounts for under half, and the remainder has no known explanation. The sample table records approximately 130,000 clones; around 83% of these occur just once. The ten top clones hold about 18% of the sample. The sample taken for sequencing was PBMCs or T cells enriched from blood (not recorded which). The receptors come from a man aged 25 to 40 who had recovered from COVID-19.

This clone was detected once. The CDR3: CASSPGLAGAYEQYF. CDR3 DNA sequence: TGTGCCAGCAGCCCCGGACTAGCGGGCGCCTACGAGCAGTACTTC. V usage is TRBV6-5 and J usage is TRBJ2-7; 11 bases are shared with TRBD2. The germline V gene has CDR1 MNHEY and CDR2 SVGAGI. The CDR3 is made up of 15 amino acids. V was pared by 6 bases and J by 2 bases, with 6 bases of the junction left unmatched.

Here the CDR3 DNA reads TGTGCCAGCAGTGTCCGATGGGCAACCGGGGAGCTGTTTTTT. Translating gives CASSVRWATGELFF. The rearrangement links TRBV2 to TRBJ2-2; D is unclear. The V and J ends lost 4 bases and 5 bases respectively, with 11 bases between them. Germline lookup yields CDR1 SNHLY and CDR2 FYNNEI. This CDR3 is 14 amino acids long.

This clone has a single count. The chain links TRBV10-3 to TRBJ2-3, with 8 positions matching TRBD1. V lost 10 bases to trimming and J lost 1 base; unmatched junction nucleotides: 1. The CDR3 contains 12 residues. CDR1 is ENHRY and CDR2 is SYGVKD in the germline V gene. CDR3 bases: TGTGCCACGGGACAGGGCACAGATACGCAGTATTTT. This sequence encodes CATGQGTDTQYF.

This clone is a singleton in its sample. V is TRBV10-1 and J is TRBJ1-1; D is unresolved. V lost 5 bases, J lost 0 bases, and 19 bases lay in between. This CDR3 is built from 17 residues. CDR1 is WNHNN and CDR2 is SYGVQD in the germline V gene (reference sequence). CDR3 DNA: TGCGCCAGCAGTCCTAGACGGAAGGCCAGCATGAACACTGAAGCTTTCTTT. The encoded protein is CASSPRRKASMNTEAFF.

V is TRBV4-2 and J is TRBJ1-6, with 7 nucleotides matching TRBD1. Trimming cost V 4 bases and J 5 bases; bases outside gene matches: 5. Germline CDR1 LGHNA, CDR2 YNFKEQ. This CDR3 has 15 residues. CDR3 coding DNA: TGTGCCAGCAGCCTAGTCGGGACAGATAATTCACCCCTCCACTTT. It is translated as CASSLVGTDNSPLHF.

The chain joins TRBV29-1 to TRBJ2-7; TRBD1 matches 7 bases. Germline assignment: CDR1 SQVTM and CDR2 ANQGSEA. The trim removed 7 bases at V and 3 bases at J, leaving 3 bases unmatched. The CDR3 runs 11 residues. The DNA for the CDR3 is TGCAGCGGTGGACAGGACTACGAGCAGTACTTC. Translating gives CSGGQDYEQYF.

The rearrangement uses TRBV10-2 and TRBJ2-2; 9 bases are a match to TRBD1. Germline V gene data show CDR1 as WSHSY and CDR2 as SAAADI. After removal of 8 bases from V and 7 bases from J, the junction contained 8 bases not matched to a gene. The CDR3 has 14 residues. CDR3: CASLMTGGIGELFF. In DNA form, the CDR3 reads TGCGCCAGCCTGATGACAGGGGGAATCGGGGAGCTGTTTTTT.

V usage is TRBV19 and J usage is TRBJ1-1, with 7 nucleotides matching TRBD1. Looked up from germline, CDR1 is LNHDA and CDR2 is SQIVND (reference sequence). With 2 bases clipped from V and 6 bases from J, the junction kept 9 bases outside the gene matches. CDR3 length: 15 residues. The CDR3 nucleotides are TGTGCCAGTAGTATAAGCGCCAGGGGGGCCGCTGAAGCTTTCTTT. As protein: CASSISARGAAEAFF. Looking up the rest from reference TRBV19 and TRBJ1-1 gives the full variable domain: DGGITQSPKYLFRKEGQNVTLSCEQNLNHDAMYWYRQDPGQGLRLIYYSQIVNDFQKGDIAEGYSVSREKKESFPLTVTSAQKNPTAFYLCASSISARGAAEAFFGQGTRLTVV.

The rearrangement joins TRBV6-2 or TRBV6-3 to TRBJ2-7; 7 bases map to TRBD2. The V gene end was trimmed by 6 bases and the J gene end by 3 bases; junction bases not matched to a gene: 2. The CDR3 sequence is 12 residues long. Germline CDR1 reads MNHEY; CDR2 reads SVGEGT. The CDR3 sequence: CASSPGGYEQYF. CDR3 sequence (DNA): TGTGCCAGCAGCCCGGGAGGCTACGAGCAGTACTTC.

A few counts support this clone. The chain links TRBV15 to TRBJ2-2; D is unclear. The CDR3 spans 15 residues. The germline gives CDR1 LNHNV, CDR2 YYDKDF (reference sequence). The V and J ends lost 0 bases and 6 bases respectively, with 11 bases between them. CDR3 nucleotides: TGTGCCACCAGCAGAGATGAACTCGCTGCCGGGGAGCTGTTTTTT. Translation: CATSRDELAAGELFF.

The V gene is TRBV30, the J gene TRBJ1-4, with 12 bases identical to TRBD1. Germline V gene lookup returns CDR1 GTSNPN and CDR2 SVGIG (reference sequence). V dropped 5 bases and J dropped 8; count of bases not matched to a gene: 3. The CDR3 runs to 13 residues. The CDR3 spells CAWSGTGGEKLFF. In nucleotides, the CDR3 is TGTGCCTGGTCCGGGACAGGGGGCGAAAAACTGTTTTTT.

The rearrangement joins TRBV19 to TRBJ1-2; TRBD1 matches at 8 bases. The trim removed 8 bases at V and 7 bases at J, leaving 9 bases unmatched. The CDR3 consists of 13 residues. Germline CDR1 is LNHDA and CDR2 is SQIVND (reference sequence). The CDR3 DNA follows: TGTGCCAGTTACTCAGGGGGCCAGAGTGGCTACACCTTC. Its translation: CASYSGGQSGYTF.

This chain uses TRBV9 with TRBJ2-6; possibly TRBD2 for D (5 bases). CDR1 and CDR2 from the germline V gene are SGDLS and YYNGEE. Trimming shortened V by 6 bases and J by 1 base, and 14 bases separated the two germline ends. This CDR3 is built from 16 residues. The CDR3 bases are TGTGCCAGCACAGAGGGCTTAGGGTCTGGGGCCAACGTCCTGACTTTC. Translating gives CASTEGLGSGANVLTF.

V gene TRBV5-4 combines with J gene TRBJ1-1; TRBD1 agrees at 7 bases. The trim removed 0 bases at V and 2 bases at J, leaving 10 bases unmatched. The CDR3 runs to 17 residues. Germline assignment: CDR1 SGHNT and CDR2 YYREEE (reference sequence). CDR3 loop: CASSLARRGRRNTEAFF. CDR3 nucleotides: TGTGCCAGCAGCTTGGCCCGGAGGGGGCGAAGAAACACTGAAGCTTTCTTT.

The chain is built from TRBV2 and TRBJ1-2; possible D gene TRBD1, 6 bases. Deletions cut 2 bases from V and 5 bases from J, with 15 bases between. The CDR3 extends over 15 amino acids. The V gene's germline CDR1 is SNHLY and CDR2 FYNNEI. As DNA, the CDR3 is TGTGCCAGCAGTGAACTTCGGGGGGCGCGTTATGGCTACACCTTC. Translating gives CASSELRGARYGYTF.

V is TRBV12-3 or TRBV12-4 and J is TRBJ1-2; 7 bases line up with TRBD1. The CDR3 sequence is 13 residues long. The trim removed 6 bases at V and 2 bases at J, leaving 3 bases unmatched. CDR3: CASSPGQNYGYTF. CDR3 bases: TGTGCCAGCAGCCCGGGACAGAACTATGGCTACACCTTC.

This clone was found once. The chain joins TRBV13 to TRBJ2-2; 7 nucleotides line up with TRBD1. There are 22 residues in the CDR3. The germline CDR1 and CDR2 sequences are PRHDT and FYEKMQ (reference sequence). The V gene end was trimmed by 4 bases and the J gene end by 0 bases; junction bases not matched to a gene: 23. The CDR3 DNA follows: TGTGCCAGCAGCTCCAACCCATACGCAGGGGGACCCTACCCTACGAACACCGGGGAGCTGTTTTTT. This codes for CASSSNPYAGGPYPTNTGELFF. Full variable domain (missing parts from reference TRBV13 and TRBJ2-2): AAGVIQSPRHLIKEKRETATLKCYPIPRHDTVYWYQQGPGQDPQFLISFYEKMQSDKGSIPDRFSAQQFSDYHSELNMSSLELGDSALYFCASSSNPYAGGPYPTNTGELFFGEGSRLTVL.

In its sample, this clone was seen a few times. This chain connects TRBV9 to TRBJ2-2; maybe TRBD1 (5 bases). Germline CDR1 and CDR2: SGDLS and YYNGEE. The CDR3 has 16 residues. Trimming removed 0 bases from V and 2 bases from J, with 11 bases in between. The CDR3 is CASSVGATENTGELFF. Written as DNA, the CDR3 is TGTGCCAGCAGCGTAGGGGCGACAGAAAACACCGGGGAGCTGTTTTTT.

The V call is TRBV15, the J call TRBJ2-5, with D unresolved. Trimming stripped 0 bases from V and 5 bases from J, with 7 bases between. The CDR3 covers 13 residues. The germline CDR1 and CDR2 sequences are LNHNV and YYDKDF (reference sequence). Here the CDR3 DNA reads TGTGCCACCAGCAGAGATCACAAGGAGACCCAGTACTTC. Protein: CATSRDHKETQYF.

The V and J genes are TRBV6-2 or TRBV6-3 and TRBJ2-5; a weak D match, TRBD1 (6 bases). Germline CDR1 is MNHEY and CDR2 is SVGEGT. The length of the CDR3 is 15 residues. V lost 2 bases, J lost 4 bases, and 14 bases lay in between. This CDR3 reads CASSYTEVGGETQYF. The DNA for the CDR3 is TGTGCCAGCAGTTACACAGAGGTAGGGGGAGAGACCCAGTACTTC.

The chain carries TRBV11-3 and TRBJ2-1, with TRBD2 identical over 7 bases. After removal of 5 bases from V and 4 bases from J, the junction contained 8 bases not matched to a gene. There are 15 residues in the CDR3. Germline V gene lookup returns CDR1 SGHNT and CDR2 YENEEA. DNA of the CDR3: TGTGCCAGCAGCCCAAGCGGGACGGATTACAATGAGCAGTTCTTC. Amino acids: CASSPSGTDYNEQFF.

The CDR3 sequence: CASSTQGQNEQFF. CDR3 nucleotide sequence: TGTGCCAGCTCAACACAGGGGCAAAATGAGCAGTTCTTC. The V and J genes are TRBV18 and TRBJ2-1, with 7 bases lining up with TRBD1. The trim removed 5 bases at V and 7 bases at J, leaving 5 bases unmatched. Germline-derived CDR1 and CDR2 are KGHSH and LQKENI. The length of the CDR3 is 13 residues.

V gene TRBV5-1 combines with J gene TRBJ2-5, with 9 nucleotides matching TRBD2. The V gene's germline CDR1 is SGHRS and CDR2 YFSETQ. V gave up 7 bases and J gave up 5 bases; unmatched junction bases: 6. The CDR3 spans 13 residues. The chain's CDR3 is CASGREGLETQYF. In DNA form, the CDR3 reads TGCGCCAGCGGGCGGGAGGGACTGGAGACCCAGTACTTC.

This clone showed up just once. The chain links TRBV27 to TRBJ1-6, with 8 bases matching TRBD1. CDR3 size: 14 residues. CDR1 MNHEY and CDR2 SMNVEV come from the germline V gene (reference sequence). V dropped 5 bases and J dropped 7; count of bases not matched to a gene: 4. The CDR3 loop reads CASSTGGGNSPLHF. CDR3 bases: TGTGCCAGCAGTACAGGGGGTGGGAATTCACCCCTCCACTTT.

The rearrangement links TRBV5-1 to TRBJ1-1; D unclear. Germline CDR1 reads SGHRS; CDR2 reads YFSETQ. The CDR3 consists of 14 residues. V was shortened by 4 bases and J by 4 bases, with 14 bases between the two germline ends. CDR3 sequence (DNA): TGCGCCAGCAGCCCCTCGAGAGGGAGCACTGAAGCTTTCTTT. Translation: CASSPSRGSTEAFF.

V gene TRBV2 combines with J gene TRBJ2-5; D remains ambiguous. The CDR3 spans 13 residues. V was pared by 3 bases and J by 5 bases, with 10 bases between. Germline-derived CDR1 and CDR2 are SNHLY and FYNNEI. The CDR3 nucleotides are TGTGCCAGCAGTGACAGTTACATGGAGACCCAGTACTTC. It codes for CASSDSYMETQYF.

This clone was seen a handful of times. The V and J genes are TRBV5-8 and TRBJ1-3; no firm D call. Germline CDR1 reads SGHTS; CDR2 reads YDEGEE. The CDR3 length is 15 residues. V lost 2 bases and J 0 bases, leaving 9 bases between the germline ends. For the CDR3, the DNA is TGTGCCAGCAGCTTCGCTGCCAGCTCTGGAAACACCATATATTTT. Amino acid sequence: CASSFAASSGNTIYF.

The chain joins TRBV6-5 to TRBJ2-3; D possibly corresponds to TRBD1 (5 bases). The V gene's germline CDR1 is MNHEY and CDR2 SVGAGI. The ends were cut back, 2 bases at V and 3 bases at J, with 6 bases in the middle. The CDR3 covers 13 residues. CDR3 amino acids: CASSYAGTDTQYF. CDR3 nucleotide sequence: TGTGCCAGCAGTTACGCAGGGACAGATACGCAGTATTTT.

V gene TRBV4-2 combines with J gene TRBJ2-2; TRBD2 matches at 8 bases. Germline CDR1 is LGHNA and CDR2 is YNFKEQ. Trimming took 4 bases from V and 3 from J; bases not matched to a gene: 1. The CDR3 extends over 14 amino acids. Written as DNA, the CDR3 is TGTGCCAGCAGCCCGGGACTAGACACCGGGGAGCTGTTTTTT. Translated: CASSPGLDTGELFF.

The chain is built from TRBV19 and TRBJ1-5; perhaps TRBD1 as D (6 bases). This CDR3 region has 15 residues. Per the germline V gene, CDR1 is LNHDA and CDR2 is SQIVND (reference sequence). V was pared by 7 bases and J by 4 bases, with 17 bases between. CDR3 sequence (DNA): TGTGCCAGTACCGAAGGGGGGGGCAGGAATCAGCCCCAGCATTTT. Encoded protein: CASTEGGGRNQPQHF.

This clone has a handful of counts. This chain links TRBV28 with TRBJ1-6; TRBD1 agrees at 7 bases. Germline CDR1 reads MDHEN; CDR2 reads SYDVKM. This CDR3 spans 15 amino acids. Trimming took 3 bases from V and 10 from J; bases not matched to a gene: 9. The CDR3 DNA reads as TGTGCCAGCAGTTTGCCCACACAGGGGTGGTCACCCCTCCACTTT. Translation gives CASSLPTQGWSPLHF.

The gene calls are TRBV5-1 and TRBJ1-2; D is ambiguous. Germline V lookup: CDR1 SGHRS, CDR2 YFSETQ. The CDR3 has 14 residues. V lost 4 bases and J 2 bases, leaving 12 bases between the germline ends. CDR3 sequence: CASSPPEANYGYTF. CDR3 DNA sequence: TGCGCCAGCAGCCCCCCCGAGGCGAACTATGGCTACACCTTC.